The next 28 T cell receptor beta chains were all read from a single sample in a study of shared clonotypes between healthy human individuals. Using immunoSEQ multiplex PCR, the repertoire was profiled, and TCRdb retains in-frame clones only, with some absent. The table lists under 600,000 clones, roughly 79% of them singletons, with under 15% in the top ten. What was sequenced was PBMCs. Receptors were obtained from a woman aged 40 to 49 in good health. Some clones in this sample may be carry-over from other donors' samples.

This clone appeared once. This rearrangement joins TRBV7-2 to TRBJ2-1; D unresolved. There are 16 residues in the CDR3. The V end lost 1 base, the J end lost 8 bases, and 18 bases lay between the germline ends. The germline CDR1 and CDR2 sequences are SGHTA and FQGNSA. This chain's CDR3 is CASSLVQSSHGDEQFF. The CDR3 DNA reads TGTGCCAGCAGCTTAGTTCAGTCTTCTCACGGCGATGAGCAGTTCTTC.

This clone was detected only once. The genes are TRBV10-3 and TRBJ1-5, with a tentative D call TRBD1 (5 bases). Trimming took 6 bases from V and 0 from J, leaving 9 bases between them. Germline lookup yields CDR1 ENHRY and CDR2 SYGVKD. The CDR3 runs to 14 residues. The CDR3 reads CAIRGENSNQPQHF. CDR3 coding DNA: TGTGCCATCAGGGGGGAAAATAGCAATCAGCCCCAGCATTTT.

Here the CDR3 DNA reads TGTGCCAGCAGTTTTATGACAGGGTCCGTACAAGAGACCCAGTACTTC. Protein product: CASSFMTGSVQETQYF. V usage is TRBV28 and J usage is TRBJ2-5, with 7 bases lining up with TRBD1. This CDR3 contains 16 residues. J gave up 2 bases and V 3 bases, and 9 bases lay outside the gene matches. In germline, CDR1 is MDHEN, CDR2 SYDVKM.

This chain joins TRBV7-3 and TRBJ2-7, with D perhaps given as TRBD1 or TRBD2 (5 bases each). The DNA end is a closer match to TRBJ2-1, so the J assignment may be wrong. Germline loops: CDR1 SGHTA, CDR2 FQGTGA. The CDR3 has 13 residues. The chain's CDR3 is CASSARVRDEQFF. DNA of the CDR3: TGTGCCAGCAGCGCACGGGTTAGGGACGAGCAGTTCTTC.

A single count supports this clone. The rearrangement uses TRBV7-3 and TRBJ2-1; 11 bases fit TRBD1. V shed 0 bases and J 2 bases; nucleotides not matched to a gene: 0. Per germline, CDR1 SGHTA and CDR2 FQGTGA. CDR3 length: 16 amino acids. The CDR3 here is CASSLTGQGAYNEQFF. The CDR3 nucleotides read TGTGCCAGCAGCTTAACGGGACAGGGGGCCTACAATGAGCAGTTCTTC.

The chain links TRBV12-5 to TRBJ2-3; maybe TRBD2 (5 bases). V gave up 6 bases and J gave up 0 bases, with 13 bases separating them. The CDR3 loop spans 15 amino acids. In germline, CDR1 is LGHNT, CDR2 FRNRAP. CDR3 residues: CASGPGRESTDTQYF. The CDR3 nucleotides are TGTGCTAGTGGACCCGGACGGGAAAGCACAGATACGCAGTATTTT.

In this sample, this clone turned up a few times. The rearrangement links TRBV28 to TRBJ2-6; 8 bases map to TRBD1. The CDR3 is made up of 18 amino acids. The germline CDR1 and CDR2 sequences are MDHEN and SYDVKM. V trimming: 5 bases; J trimming: 0 bases; junction bases outside the gene matches: 9. The CDR3 DNA reads TGTGCCAGCAGTCCCTGGACAGGGACCTTCTCTGGGGCCAACGTCCTGACTTTC. It yields the protein CASSPWTGTFSGANVLTF. Variable domain in full (rest from reference TRBV28 and TRBJ2-6): DVKVTQSSRYLVKRTGEKVFLECVQDMDHENMFWYRQDPGLGLRLIYFSYDVKMKEKGDIPEGYSVSREKKERFSLILESASTNQTSMYLCASSPWTGTFSGANVLTFGAGSRLTVL.

As regards this clone: An end of the junction does not agree with germline; a read error may underlie this. The chain is built from TRBV7-9 and TRBJ1-4; 8 bases fit TRBD1. The CDR3 totals 14 residues. Germline-derived CDR1 and CDR2 are SEHNR and FQNEAQ (reference sequence). CDR3 DNA: TGTGCCAGCAGCTTGGGACAGGTGGAAGAAAAACTGCTTTTT. Protein sequence: CASSLGQVEEKLLF.

This clone appeared a single time. This chain uses TRBV30 with TRBJ1-5; D unclear. CDR1 is GTSNPN, CDR2 SVGIG, per germline (reference sequence). The CDR3 is 14 residues long. V was cut by 0 bases and J by 5 bases, with 11 bases left in between. The DNA of the CDR3 is TGTGCCTGGAGTGTAAACCTGGTCGATCAGCCCCAGCATTTT. Its translation: CAWSVNLVDQPQHF. Full variable domain (outside the CDR3, taken from reference TRBV30 and TRBJ1-5): SQTIHQWPATLVQPVGSPLSLECTVEGTSNPNLYWYRQAAGRGLQLLFYSVGIGQISSEVPQNLSASRPQDRQFILSSKKLLLSDSGFYLCAWSVNLVDQPQHFGDGTRLSIL.

To note about this clone: The likely explanation is a read error, given a far larger clone one base away. J is TRBJ1-1 and V is TRBV5-4; 12 bases fit TRBD1. This CDR3 is 14 amino acids long. Per the germline V gene, CDR1 is SGHNT and CDR2 is YYREEE (reference sequence). The CDR3: CASSLGTGGTEASF. CDR3 DNA: TGTGCCAGCAGCTTAGGGACAGGGGGCACTGAAGCTTCCTTT.

The chain links TRBV7-2 to TRBJ1-2; no clear D. The CDR3 sequence is 15 residues long. V lost 5 bases and J lost 1, with 14 bases in between. Germline-derived CDR1 and CDR2 are SGHTA and FQGNSA. CDR3 nucleotides: TGTGCCAGCAGCCCGCGTATTAGTGGTAACTATGGCTACACCTTC. As protein: CASSPRISGNYGYTF.

The V gene is TRBV28, the J gene TRBJ2-1; D is possibly TRBD1 or TRBD2 (5 bases each). Trimming took 5 bases from V and 3 from J, leaving 23 bases between them. Germline CDR1 MDHEN, CDR2 SYDVKM. CDR3 length equals 18 residues. The CDR3 spells CASSQNKGSSFFYNEQFF. Written as DNA, the CDR3 is TGTGCCAGCAGTCAGAATAAGGGGAGTTCTTTCTTCTACAATGAGCAGTTCTTC.

The rearrangement links TRBV15 to TRBJ1-4; D might be TRBD1 (6 bases). Trimming cost V 0 bases and J 3 bases, with 11 bases left between them. The CDR3 runs to 16 residues. Germline V gives CDR1 LNHNV, CDR2 YYDKDF (reference sequence). The CDR3 reads CATSRDAGAANEKLFF. CDR3 bases: TGTGCCACCAGCAGAGATGCGGGGGCGGCTAATGAAAAACTGTTTTTT.

A word on this clone: This sample includes further DNA sequences coding for the same CDR3. The chain joins TRBV5-1 to TRBJ2-7; D is ambiguous. CDR3 size: 12 residues. Trimming took 0 bases from V and 3 from J, leaving 4 bases between them. Germline V gene data show CDR1 as SGHRS and CDR2 as YFSETQ. CDR3 in amino acids: CASSLDGYEQYF. DNA for the CDR3: TGCGCCAGCAGCTTGGATGGCTACGAGCAGTACTTC.

The sample holds a few counts of this clone. V gene TRBV19 combines with J gene TRBJ1-2; D remains ambiguous. The V end lost 5 bases, the J end lost 1 base, and 8 bases lay between the germline ends. The CDR3 is 13 amino acids. Germline assignment: CDR1 LNHDA and CDR2 SQIVND (reference sequence). Written as DNA, the CDR3 is TGTGCCAGTAGTGCCGGGGATAACTATGGCTACACCTTC. Encoded protein: CASSAGDNYGYTF.

This clone has a single count. The chain employs TRBV29-1 and TRBJ2-1, with 8 bases lining up with TRBD1. Germline CDR1 is SQVTM and CDR2 is ANQGSEA. Unmatched junction bases numbered 8, after V lost 6 bases and J lost 7 bases. This CDR3 comprises 13 residues. This CDR3 is CSVAQGALNEQFF. Written as DNA, the CDR3 is TGCAGCGTCGCCCAGGGGGCGCTTAATGAGCAGTTCTTC.

The V gene is TRBV7-2, the J gene TRBJ1-5, with D perhaps TRBD1 (6 bases). Germline CDR1 SGHTA, CDR2 FQGNSA. CDR3 length: 16 amino acids. V lost 0 bases and J 0 bases, leaving 9 bases between the germline ends. The chain's CDR3 is CASSLAGTHSNQPQHF. For the CDR3, the DNA is TGTGCCAGCAGCTTAGCAGGGACACATAGCAATCAGCCCCAGCATTTT.

V is TRBV5-1 and J is TRBJ2-6; TRBD1 matches at 7 bases. V shed 4 bases, J shed 0 bases, and the junction held 4 bases outside the gene matches. Germline lookup yields CDR1 SGHRS and CDR2 YFSETQ. The CDR3 is 16 residues long. In DNA, the CDR3 is TGCGCCAGCAGCATAGGACAGGCCTCTGGGGCCAACGTCCTGACTTTC. This sequence encodes CASSIGQASGANVLTF.

The chain joins TRBV11-2 to TRBJ1-1; D ambiguous. V was clipped by 5 bases and J by 0 bases, with 7 bases between them. Germline-derived CDR1 and CDR2 are SGHAT and FQNNGV. This CDR3 contains 13 residues. The CDR3 is CASSPTVNTEAFF. CDR3 in DNA: TGTGCCAGCAGCCCCACGGTGAACACTGAAGCTTTCTTT.

This clone was observed a single time. V usage is TRBV7-2 and J usage is TRBJ1-5; D ambiguous. CDR1 SGHTA and CDR2 FQGNSA come from the germline V gene. V lost 8 bases and J lost 2, with 16 bases in between. This CDR3 is 15 amino acids long. CDR3 region: CASSLGRQGNQPQHF. In nucleotides, the CDR3 is TGTGCCAGCTCCCTTGGGAGGCAGGGCAATCAGCCCCAGCATTTT.

For the CDR3, the DNA is TGCGCCAGTTACCAGGCAGGGGAGGGTGAAGCTTTCTTT. Translating gives CASYQAGEGEAFF. The chain links TRBV10-2 to TRBJ1-1; D is possibly TRBD1 (6 bases). Per germline, CDR1 WSHSY and CDR2 SAAADI. V was pared by 9 bases and J by 7 bases, with 18 bases between. This CDR3 comprises 13 residues.

The chain recombines TRBV19 with TRBJ1-2, with no clear D. The CDR3 spans 17 residues. V lost 3 bases and J 2 bases, leaving 19 bases between the germline ends. Per the germline V gene, CDR1 is LNHDA and CDR2 is SQIVND (reference sequence). CDR3 nucleotide sequence: TGTGCCAGTAGTATCCAAGGTTTTGACACGCTCAACTATGGCTACACCTTC. It codes for CASSIQGFDTLNYGYTF.

The chain is built from TRBV2 and TRBJ1-2; TRBD1 matches 8 bases. The CDR3 has 16 residues. J gave up 5 bases and V 5 bases, and 13 bases lay outside the gene matches. Germline V CDR1 and CDR2: SNHLY, FYNNEI. The CDR3 is CASSTGGSSLGYGYTF. The CDR3 DNA follows: TGTGCCAGCAGTACAGGGGGGAGTAGTCTTGGATATGGCTACACCTTC.

The rearrangement links TRBV7-8 to TRBJ1-5; the D gene is possibly TRBD1 (5 bases). The CDR3 is 14 amino acids. Germline V gene sequence: CDR1 SGHVS, CDR2 FQNEAQ. V dropped 3 bases and J dropped 5 bases, with 11 bases sitting between them. The DNA of the CDR3 is TGTGCCAGCAGCTTCCGGGGGAAGGATCAGCCCCAGCATTTT. As protein: CASSFRGKDQPQHF.

At least ten counts were recorded for this clone. The chain couples TRBV28 to TRBJ2-1; 9 bases are a match to TRBD2. Germline CDR1 MDHEN, CDR2 SYDVKM. V lost 5 bases to trimming and J lost 4 bases; unmatched junction nucleotides: 21. The CDR3 consists of 20 residues. CDR3 residues: CASSPLGASGILRGYNEQFF. CDR3 coding DNA: TGTGCCAGCAGTCCCCTCGGGGCTAGCGGGATACTTAGGGGTTACAATGAGCAGTTCTTC.

The count of this clone is one. V gene TRBV14 combines with J gene TRBJ2-5, with 7 bases aligning to TRBD2. Looked up from germline, CDR1 is SGHDN and CDR2 is FVKESK. The length of the CDR3 is 15 residues. After removal of 2 bases from V and 1 base from J, the junction contained 4 bases not matched to a gene. Here the CDR3 DNA reads TGTGCCAGCAGCCAATCCACTAGCGTCCAAGAGACCCAGTACTTC. Protein sequence: CASSQSTSVQETQYF.

Concerning this clone itself: This likely stems from a read error, as it lies one base from a far larger clone. This rearrangement joins TRBV30 to TRBJ1-3; a weak D match, TRBD1 (5 bases). The CDR3 spans 13 residues. Trimming cost V 8 bases and J 3 bases, with 14 bases left between them. The germline V gene has CDR1 GTSNPN and CDR2 SVGIG (reference sequence). In DNA, the CDR3 is TGTGCCCAGGTGGGGGGACTTGGAAACACCATATATTTT. Its translation: CAQVGGLGNTIYF.

The chain has TRBV5-1 and TRBJ2-1; 7 nucleotides line up with TRBD2. This CDR3 spans 14 amino acids. Unmatched junction bases numbered 10, after V lost 3 bases and J lost 10 bases. Germline CDR1 SGHRS, CDR2 YFSETQ. CDR3 coding DNA: TGCGCCAGCAGCTGGAACAGGCCGGGACTAGAGCAGTTCTTC. This translates into CASSWNRPGLEQFF.